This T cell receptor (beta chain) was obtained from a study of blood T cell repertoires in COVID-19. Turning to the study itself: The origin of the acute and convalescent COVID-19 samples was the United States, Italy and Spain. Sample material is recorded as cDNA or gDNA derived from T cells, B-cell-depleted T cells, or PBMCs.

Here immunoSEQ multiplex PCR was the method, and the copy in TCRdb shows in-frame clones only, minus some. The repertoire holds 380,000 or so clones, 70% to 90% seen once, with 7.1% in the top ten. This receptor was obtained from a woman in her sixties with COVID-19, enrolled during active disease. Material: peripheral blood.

The CDR3 DNA sequence: TGTGCCAGCTCGCCGGGACAGGGGTTCGCCGGGGAGCTGTTTTTT. It encodes CASSPGQGFAGELFF. This chain links TRBV18 with TRBJ2-2; 10 bases line up with TRBD1. Losses at the gene ends were 6 bases for V and 6 bases for J; bases not matched to a gene: 7. Germline lookup yields CDR1 KGHSH and CDR2 LQKENI. The CDR3 is made up of 15 amino acids.